This T cell receptor beta chain was observed in a study of tumor and adjacent non-tumor tissue in lung cancer. This sample's RNA came from whole unsorted tissue. More than 3 cm separated this lung sample from the edge of the tumor. This clonotype has a handful of counts. The junction differs from germline at one of its ends, possibly a read error. The library came from three nested PCR rounds adapted from ARM-PCR protocols. Each CDR3 protein gets one entry after TCRdb re-called the multiplex PCR reads with MiXCR. The table records about 98,000 distinct CDR3 sequences, 75% to 85% of them present only once. The CDR3 extends over 13 amino acids. Germline CDR1 GTSNPN, CDR2 SVGIG (reference sequence).

The sample taken for sequencing was distant non-tumor lung tissue. This chain joins TRBV30 and TRBJ1-1; 10 bases are shared with TRBD1. The receptor's source is a man in his 60s with small cell lung cancer. DNA for the CDR3: TGTGCCTGGAGGACAGGGGGCTCCACTCAAGCTTTCTTT. Its protein is CAWRTGGSTQAFF.